This paragraph covers one T cell receptor (beta chain) sequence. Its antigen is unidentified. This entry comes from a study of T cells in Graves' hyperthyroidism and ophthalmopathy. Study-wide background: Staff took peripheral blood when the initial diagnosis was made, before any treatment began. General observations from the study: Blood shared most expanded thyroid clonotypes above 0.001.

Amplification yielded TCR beta CDR3 regions, with RNA transcripts as the source. With the HTBI primer set, the TCR CDR3 went through a first round of RT-PCR. TCRdb re-analysed the multiplex PCR reads in MiXCR, keeping a single row per CDR3 protein. The table records over 200,000 distinct CDR3 sequences, approximately 20% of them present only once. The definition of stable Graves' hyperthyroidism was no ophthalmopathy progression within 18 months. PBMCs stemmed from around 10 ml fresh peripheral blood. The CDR3 has 13 residues. Per the germline V gene, CDR1 is SGHTA and CDR2 is FQGTGA. V shed 5 bases, J shed 8 bases, and the junction held 1 base outside the gene matches.

The V and J genes are TRBV7-3 and TRBJ2-3; 13 bases agree with TRBD2. The sample taken for sequencing was blood. The sequence came from a man between 40 and 49 years old with Graves' hyperthyroidism. The CDR3 protein is CASSRLAGGTQYF. CDR3 DNA sequence: TGTGCCAGCAGCCGACTAGCGGGGGGTACGCAGTATTTT.